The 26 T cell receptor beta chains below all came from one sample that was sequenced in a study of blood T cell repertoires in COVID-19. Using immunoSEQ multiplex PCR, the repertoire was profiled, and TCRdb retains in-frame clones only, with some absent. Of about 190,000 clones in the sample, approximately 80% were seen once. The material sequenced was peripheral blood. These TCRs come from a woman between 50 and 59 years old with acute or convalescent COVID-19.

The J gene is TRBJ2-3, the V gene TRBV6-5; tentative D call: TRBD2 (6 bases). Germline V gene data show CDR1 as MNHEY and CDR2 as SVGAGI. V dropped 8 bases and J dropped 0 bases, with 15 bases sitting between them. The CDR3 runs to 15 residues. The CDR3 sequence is CASGRHGTSTDTQYF. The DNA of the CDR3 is TGTGCCAGCGGCCGACACGGGACTAGCACAGATACGCAGTATTTT.

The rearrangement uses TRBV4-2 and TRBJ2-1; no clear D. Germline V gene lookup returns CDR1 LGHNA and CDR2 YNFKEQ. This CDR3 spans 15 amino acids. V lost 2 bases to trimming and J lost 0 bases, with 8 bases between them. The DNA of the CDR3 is TGTGCCAGCAGCCAACCGCCGAGCTCCTACAATGAGCAGTTCTTC. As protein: CASSQPPSSYNEQFF.

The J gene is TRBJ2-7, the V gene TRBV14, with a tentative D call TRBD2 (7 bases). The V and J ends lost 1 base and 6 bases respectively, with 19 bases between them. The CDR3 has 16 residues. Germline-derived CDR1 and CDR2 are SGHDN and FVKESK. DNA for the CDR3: TGTGCCAGCAGCCAAGCGAAGACGGGGGGCCCTTCCGAGCAGTACTTC. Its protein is CASSQAKTGGPSEQYF.

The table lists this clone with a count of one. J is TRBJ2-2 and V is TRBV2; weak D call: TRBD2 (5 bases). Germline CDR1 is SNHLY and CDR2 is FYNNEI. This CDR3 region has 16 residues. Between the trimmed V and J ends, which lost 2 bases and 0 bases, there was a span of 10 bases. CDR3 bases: TGTGCCAGCAGTGAAAATGGACTTACGAACACCGGGGAGCTGTTTTTT. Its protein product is CASSENGLTNTGELFF.

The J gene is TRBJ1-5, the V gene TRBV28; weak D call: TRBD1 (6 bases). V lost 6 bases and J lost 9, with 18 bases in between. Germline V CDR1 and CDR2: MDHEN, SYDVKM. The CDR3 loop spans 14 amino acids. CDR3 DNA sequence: TGTGCCAGCAGAAGAGGACAGCCCTCGGGGCCCCAGCATTTT. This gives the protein CASRRGQPSGPQHF.

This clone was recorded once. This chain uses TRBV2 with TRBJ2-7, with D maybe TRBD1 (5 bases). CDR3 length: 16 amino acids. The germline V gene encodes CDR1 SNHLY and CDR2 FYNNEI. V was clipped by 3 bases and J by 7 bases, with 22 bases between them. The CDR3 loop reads CASSDPSGPRTREQYF. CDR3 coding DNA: TGTGCCAGCAGTGACCCCTCAGGGCCACGGACGCGTGAGCAGTACTTC.

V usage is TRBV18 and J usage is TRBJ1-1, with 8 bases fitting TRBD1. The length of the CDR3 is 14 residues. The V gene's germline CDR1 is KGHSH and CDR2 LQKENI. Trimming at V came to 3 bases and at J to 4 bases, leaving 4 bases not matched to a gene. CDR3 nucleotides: TGTGCCAGCTCACCGCGGGACAGGCTCACTGAAGCTTTCTTT. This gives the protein CASSPRDRLTEAFF.

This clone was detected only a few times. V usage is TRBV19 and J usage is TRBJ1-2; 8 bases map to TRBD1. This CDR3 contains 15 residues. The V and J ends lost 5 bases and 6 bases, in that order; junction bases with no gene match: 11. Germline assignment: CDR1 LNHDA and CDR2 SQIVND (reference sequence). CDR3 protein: CASSRTGNHPDGYTF. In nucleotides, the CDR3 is TGTGCCAGTAGTCGGACAGGGAACCATCCCGATGGCTACACCTTC.

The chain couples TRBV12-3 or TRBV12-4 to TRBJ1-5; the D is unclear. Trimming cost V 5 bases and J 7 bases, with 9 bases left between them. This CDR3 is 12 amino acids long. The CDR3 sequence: CASSQSWQPQHF. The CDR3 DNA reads TGTGCCAGCAGTCAGTCCTGGCAGCCCCAGCATTTT.

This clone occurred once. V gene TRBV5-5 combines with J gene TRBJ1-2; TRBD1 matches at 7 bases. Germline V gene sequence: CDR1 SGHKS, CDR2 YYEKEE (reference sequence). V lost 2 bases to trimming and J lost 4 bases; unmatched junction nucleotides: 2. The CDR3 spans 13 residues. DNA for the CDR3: TGTGCCAGCAGCTTACAGGGGCCCTATGGCTACACCTTC. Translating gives CASSLQGPYGYTF.

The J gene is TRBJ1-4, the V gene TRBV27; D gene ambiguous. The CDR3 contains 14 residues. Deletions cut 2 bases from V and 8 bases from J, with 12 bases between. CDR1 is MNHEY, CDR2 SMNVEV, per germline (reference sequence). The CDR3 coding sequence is TGTGCCAGCAGTTTAAATTGGCAAAAGGAAAAACTGTTTTTT. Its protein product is CASSLNWQKEKLFF. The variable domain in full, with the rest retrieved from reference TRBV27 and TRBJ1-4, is EAQVTQNPRYLITVTGKKLTVTCSQNMNHEYMSWYRQDPGLGLRQIYYSMNVEVTDKGDVPEGYKVSRKEKRNFPLILESPSPNQTSLYFCASSLNWQKEKLFFGSGTQLSVL.

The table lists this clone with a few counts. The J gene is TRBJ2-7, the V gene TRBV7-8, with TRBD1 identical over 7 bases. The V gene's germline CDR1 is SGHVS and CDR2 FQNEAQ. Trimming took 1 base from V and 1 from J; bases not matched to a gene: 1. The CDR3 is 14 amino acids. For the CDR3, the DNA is TGTGCCAGCAGCTTAGGGGGACAGTCCTACGAGCAGTACTTC. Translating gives CASSLGGQSYEQYF.

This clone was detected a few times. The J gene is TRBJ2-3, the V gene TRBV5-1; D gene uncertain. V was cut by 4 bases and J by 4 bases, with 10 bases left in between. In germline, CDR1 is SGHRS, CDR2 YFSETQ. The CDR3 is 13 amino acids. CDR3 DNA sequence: TGCGCCAGCAGCATTGGCCCCCCAGATACGCAGTATTTT. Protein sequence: CASSIGPPDTQYF.

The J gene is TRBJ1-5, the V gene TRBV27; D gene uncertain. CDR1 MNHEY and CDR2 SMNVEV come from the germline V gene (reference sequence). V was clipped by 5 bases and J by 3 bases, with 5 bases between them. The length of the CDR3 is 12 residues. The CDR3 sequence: CASSPVNQPQHF. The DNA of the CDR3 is TGTGCCAGCAGTCCTGTCAATCAGCCCCAGCATTTT.

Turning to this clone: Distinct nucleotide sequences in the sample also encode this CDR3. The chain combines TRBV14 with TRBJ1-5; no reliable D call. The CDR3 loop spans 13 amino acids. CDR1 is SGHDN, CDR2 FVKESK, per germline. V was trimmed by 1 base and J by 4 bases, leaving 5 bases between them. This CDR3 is CASSQGLNQPQHF. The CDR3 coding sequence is TGTGCCAGCAGCCAAGGTCTTAATCAGCCCCAGCATTTT.

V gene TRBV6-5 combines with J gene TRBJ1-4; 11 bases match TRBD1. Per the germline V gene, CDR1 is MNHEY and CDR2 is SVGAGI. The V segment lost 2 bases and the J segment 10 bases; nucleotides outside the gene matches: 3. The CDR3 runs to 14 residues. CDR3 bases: TGTGCCAGCAGTTACGGGGACAGGGGGGGAAAACTGTTTTTT. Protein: CASSYGDRGGKLFF.

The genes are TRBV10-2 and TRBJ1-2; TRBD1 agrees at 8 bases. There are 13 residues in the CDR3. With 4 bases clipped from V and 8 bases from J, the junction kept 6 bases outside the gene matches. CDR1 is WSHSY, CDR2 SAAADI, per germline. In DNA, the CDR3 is TGCGCCAGCAGTGGGTCAGGGGGCGGCGGCTACACCTTC. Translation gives CASSGSGGGGYTF.

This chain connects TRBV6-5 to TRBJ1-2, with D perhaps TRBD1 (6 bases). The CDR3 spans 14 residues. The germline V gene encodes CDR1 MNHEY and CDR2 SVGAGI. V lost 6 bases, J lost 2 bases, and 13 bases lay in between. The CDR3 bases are TGTGCCAGCAGATATCTACAGGGAAACTATGGCTACACCTTC. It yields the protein CASRYLQGNYGYTF.

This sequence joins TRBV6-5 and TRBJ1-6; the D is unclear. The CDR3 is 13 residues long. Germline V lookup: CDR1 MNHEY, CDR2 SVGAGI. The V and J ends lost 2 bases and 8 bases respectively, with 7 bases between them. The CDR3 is CASSYESDSPLHF. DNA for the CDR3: TGTGCCAGCAGTTACGAATCAGATTCACCCCTCCACTTT.

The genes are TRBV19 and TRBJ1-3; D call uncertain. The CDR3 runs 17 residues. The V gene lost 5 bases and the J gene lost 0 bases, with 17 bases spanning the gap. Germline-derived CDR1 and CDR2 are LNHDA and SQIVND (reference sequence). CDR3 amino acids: CASSSPGSASSGNTIYF. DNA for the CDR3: TGTGCCAGTAGTTCACCCGGGTCGGCGAGCTCTGGAAACACCATATATTTT.

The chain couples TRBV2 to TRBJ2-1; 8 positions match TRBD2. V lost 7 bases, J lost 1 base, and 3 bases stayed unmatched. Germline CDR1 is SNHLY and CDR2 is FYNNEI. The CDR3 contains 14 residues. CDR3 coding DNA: TGTGCCAGCACCGGGGGGGCGTCCTACAATGAGCAGTTCTTC. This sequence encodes CASTGGASYNEQFF.

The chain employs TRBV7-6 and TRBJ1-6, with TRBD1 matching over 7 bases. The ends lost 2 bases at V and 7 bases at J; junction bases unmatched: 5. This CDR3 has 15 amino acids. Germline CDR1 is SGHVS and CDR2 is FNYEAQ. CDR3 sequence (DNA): TGTGCCAGCAGCTTAACGGGACAGCAGAATTCACCCCTCCACTTT. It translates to CASSLTGQQNSPLHF.

The DNA for the CDR3 is TGTGCCAGCAGCGTAGTCCCCGGACTAGCAGATACGCAGTATTTT. Translating it yields CASSVVPGLADTQYF. The chain combines TRBV9 with TRBJ2-3; 7 nucleotides align to TRBD2. The CDR3 runs 15 residues. CDR1 and CDR2 from the germline V gene are SGDLS and YYNGEE. The V segment lost 0 bases and the J segment 4 bases; nucleotides outside the gene matches: 5.

The CDR3 spells CASSLDSRPQHF. CDR3 in DNA: TGTGCCAGCAGCTTAGACTCCCGACCCCAGCATTTT. V usage is TRBV7-2 and J usage is TRBJ1-5; D ambiguous. Germline V gene sequence: CDR1 SGHTA, CDR2 FQGNSA. Trimming removed 1 base at V and 10 bases at J, with 8 bases between. This CDR3 comprises 12 residues.

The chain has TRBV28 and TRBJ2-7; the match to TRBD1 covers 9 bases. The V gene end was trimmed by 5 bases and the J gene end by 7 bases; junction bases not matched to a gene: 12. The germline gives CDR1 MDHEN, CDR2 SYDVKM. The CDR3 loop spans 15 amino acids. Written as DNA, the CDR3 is TGTGCCAGCAGTCCCCAGGGGACAGGGTCGAGGGAGCAGTACTTC. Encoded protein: CASSPQGTGSREQYF.

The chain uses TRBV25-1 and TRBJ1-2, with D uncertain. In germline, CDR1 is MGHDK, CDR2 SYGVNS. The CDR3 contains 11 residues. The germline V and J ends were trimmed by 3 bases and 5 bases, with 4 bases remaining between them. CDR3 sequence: CASSESYGYTF. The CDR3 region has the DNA TGTGCCAGCAGTGAGTCTTATGGCTACACCTTC.